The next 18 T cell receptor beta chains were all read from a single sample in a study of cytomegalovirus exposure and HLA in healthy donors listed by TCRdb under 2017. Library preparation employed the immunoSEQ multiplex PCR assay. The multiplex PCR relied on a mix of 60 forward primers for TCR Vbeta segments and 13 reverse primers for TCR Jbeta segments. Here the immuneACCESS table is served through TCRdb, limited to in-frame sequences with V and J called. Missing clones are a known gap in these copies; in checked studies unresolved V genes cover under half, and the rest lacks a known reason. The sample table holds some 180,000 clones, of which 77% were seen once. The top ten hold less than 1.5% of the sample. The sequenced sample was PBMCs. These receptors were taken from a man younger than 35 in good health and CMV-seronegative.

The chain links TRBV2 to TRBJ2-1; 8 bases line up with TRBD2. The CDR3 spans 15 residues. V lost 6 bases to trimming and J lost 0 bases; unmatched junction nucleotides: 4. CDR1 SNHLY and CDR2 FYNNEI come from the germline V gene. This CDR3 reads CASRTTSGSYNEQFF. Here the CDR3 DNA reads TGTGCCAGCAGAACAACTAGCGGCTCCTACAATGAGCAGTTCTTC.

The CDR3 DNA is TGTGCCAGCAGCGGGGAAGGTGGACTAGCGGGGTGGCACGAGCAGTACTTC. The encoded protein is CASSGEGGLAGWHEQYF. The chain carries TRBV7-8 and TRBJ2-7; TRBD2 matches at 12 bases. This CDR3 region has 17 residues. Germline V gene sequence: CDR1 SGHVS, CDR2 FQNEAQ. The ends lost 5 bases at V and 5 bases at J; junction bases unmatched: 13.

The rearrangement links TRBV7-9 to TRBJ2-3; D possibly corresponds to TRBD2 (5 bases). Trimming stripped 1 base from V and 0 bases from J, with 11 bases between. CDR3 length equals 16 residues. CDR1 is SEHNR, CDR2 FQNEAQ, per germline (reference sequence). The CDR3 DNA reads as TGTGCCAGCAGCTTAGTGGGAGAGACTAGCACAGATACGCAGTATTTT. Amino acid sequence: CASSLVGETSTDTQYF.

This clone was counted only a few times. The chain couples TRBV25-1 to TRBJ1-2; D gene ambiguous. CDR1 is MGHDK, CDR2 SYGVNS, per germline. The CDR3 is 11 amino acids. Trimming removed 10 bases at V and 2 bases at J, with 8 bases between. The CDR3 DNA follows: TGTGCCACCGGTTCAAACTATGGCTACACCTTC. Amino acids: CATGSNYGYTF.

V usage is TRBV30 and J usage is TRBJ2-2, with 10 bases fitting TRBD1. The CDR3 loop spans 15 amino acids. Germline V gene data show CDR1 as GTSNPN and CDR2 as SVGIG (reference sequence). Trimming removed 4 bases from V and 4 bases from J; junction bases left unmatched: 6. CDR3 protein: CAWNDRGLVTGELFF. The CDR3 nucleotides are TGTGCCTGGAATGACAGGGGGCTTGTCACCGGGGAGCTGTTTTTT.

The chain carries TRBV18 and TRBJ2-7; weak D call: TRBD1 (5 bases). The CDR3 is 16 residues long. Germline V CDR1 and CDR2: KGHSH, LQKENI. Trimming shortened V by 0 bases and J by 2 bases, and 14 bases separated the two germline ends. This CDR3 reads CASSPPGPGRAYEQYF. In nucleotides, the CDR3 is TGTGCCAGCTCACCACCGGGGCCAGGCCGAGCCTACGAGCAGTACTTC.

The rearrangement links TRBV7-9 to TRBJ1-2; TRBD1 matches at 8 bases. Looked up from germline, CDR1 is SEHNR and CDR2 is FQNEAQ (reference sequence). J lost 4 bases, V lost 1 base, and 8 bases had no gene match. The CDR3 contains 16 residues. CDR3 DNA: TGTGCCAGCAGCTTAGGTGCACAGGGGGGAACCTATGGCTACACCTTC. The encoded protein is CASSLGAQGGTYGYTF.

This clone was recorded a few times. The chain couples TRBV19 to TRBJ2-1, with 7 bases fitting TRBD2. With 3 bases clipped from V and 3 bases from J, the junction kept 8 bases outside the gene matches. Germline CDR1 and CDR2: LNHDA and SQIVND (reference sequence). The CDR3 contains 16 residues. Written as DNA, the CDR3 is TGTGCCAGTAGTATGTCTGGGGTAGCGGGCTACAATGAGCAGTTCTTC. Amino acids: CASSMSGVAGYNEQFF. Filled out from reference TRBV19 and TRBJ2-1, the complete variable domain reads DGGITQSPKYLFRKEGQNVTLSCEQNLNHDAMYWYRQDPGQGLRLIYYSQIVNDFQKGDIAEGYSVSREKKESFPLTVTSAQKNPTAFYLCASSMSGVAGYNEQFFGPGTRLTVL.

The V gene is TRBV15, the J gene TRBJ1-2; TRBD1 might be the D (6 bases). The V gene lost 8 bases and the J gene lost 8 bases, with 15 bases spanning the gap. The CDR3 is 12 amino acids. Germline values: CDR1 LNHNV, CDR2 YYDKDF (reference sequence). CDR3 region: CATAGGARGYTF. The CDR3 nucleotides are TGTGCCACCGCCGGGGGGGCGCGGGGCTACACCTTC.

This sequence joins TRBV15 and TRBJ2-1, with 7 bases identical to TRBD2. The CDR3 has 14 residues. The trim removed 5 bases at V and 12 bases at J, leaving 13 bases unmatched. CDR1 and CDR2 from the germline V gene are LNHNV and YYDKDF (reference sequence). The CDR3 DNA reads TGTGCCACCAGCGATGGGGCAAGCGGGGTACCGCAGTTCTTC. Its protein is CATSDGASGVPQFF.

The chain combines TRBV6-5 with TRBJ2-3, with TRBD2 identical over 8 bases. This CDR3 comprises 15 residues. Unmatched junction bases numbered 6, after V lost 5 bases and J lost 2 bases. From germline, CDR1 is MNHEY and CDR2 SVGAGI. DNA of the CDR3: TGTGCCAGCAGTGTTGAGCGGGGGTACACAGATACGCAGTATTTT. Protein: CASSVERGYTDTQYF.

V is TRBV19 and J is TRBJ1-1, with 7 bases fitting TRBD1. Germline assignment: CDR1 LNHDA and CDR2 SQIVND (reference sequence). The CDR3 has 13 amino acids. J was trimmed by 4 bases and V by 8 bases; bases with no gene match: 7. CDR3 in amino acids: CASGQALGTEAFF. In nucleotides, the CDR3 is TGTGCCAGTGGACAGGCTCTGGGCACTGAAGCTTTCTTT. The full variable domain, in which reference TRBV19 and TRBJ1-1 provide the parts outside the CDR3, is DGGITQSPKYLFRKEGQNVTLSCEQNLNHDAMYWYRQDPGQGLRLIYYSQIVNDFQKGDIAEGYSVSREKKESFPLTVTSAQKNPTAFYLCASGQALGTEAFFGQGTRLTVV.

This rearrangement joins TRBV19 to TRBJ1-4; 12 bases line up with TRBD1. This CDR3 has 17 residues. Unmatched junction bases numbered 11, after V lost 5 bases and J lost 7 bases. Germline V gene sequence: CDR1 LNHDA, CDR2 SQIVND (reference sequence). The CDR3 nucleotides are TGTGCCAGTAGTCTGAGGGACAGGGGGCGCGTGGCTGAAAAACTGTTTTTT. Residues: CASSLRDRGRVAEKLFF.

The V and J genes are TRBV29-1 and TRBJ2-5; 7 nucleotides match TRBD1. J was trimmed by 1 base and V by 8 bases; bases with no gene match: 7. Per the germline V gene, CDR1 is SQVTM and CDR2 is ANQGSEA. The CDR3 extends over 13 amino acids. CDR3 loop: CSLKGQSQETQYF. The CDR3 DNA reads TGCAGCCTAAAGGGACAGAGCCAAGAGACCCAGTACTTC.

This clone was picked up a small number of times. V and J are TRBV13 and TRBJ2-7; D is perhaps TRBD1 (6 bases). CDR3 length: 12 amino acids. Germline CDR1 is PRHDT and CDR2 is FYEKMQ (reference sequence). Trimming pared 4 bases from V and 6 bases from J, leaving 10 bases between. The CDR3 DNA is TGTGCCAGCAGCTCGGTGGACAGCGAGCAGTACTTC. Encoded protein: CASSSVDSEQYF.

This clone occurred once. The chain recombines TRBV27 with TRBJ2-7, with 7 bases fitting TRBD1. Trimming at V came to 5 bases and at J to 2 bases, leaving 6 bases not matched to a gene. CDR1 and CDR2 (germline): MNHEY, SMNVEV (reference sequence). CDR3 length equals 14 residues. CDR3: CASSLTTGPYEQYF. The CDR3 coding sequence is TGTGCCAGCAGTCTCACGACAGGGCCCTACGAGCAGTACTTC.

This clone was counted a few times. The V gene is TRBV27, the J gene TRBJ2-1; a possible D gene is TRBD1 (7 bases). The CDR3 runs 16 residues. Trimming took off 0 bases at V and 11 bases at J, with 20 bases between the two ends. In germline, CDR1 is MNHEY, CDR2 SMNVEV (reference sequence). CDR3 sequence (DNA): TGTGCCAGCAGTTTATCGATCCAGGGGGGCCAGGCGAAGCAGTTCTTC. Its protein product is CASSLSIQGGQAKQFF.

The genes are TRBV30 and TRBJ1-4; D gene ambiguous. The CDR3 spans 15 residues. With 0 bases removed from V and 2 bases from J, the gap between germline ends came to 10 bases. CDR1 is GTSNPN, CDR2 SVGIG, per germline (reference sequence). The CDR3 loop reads CAWSVGSVTNEKLFF. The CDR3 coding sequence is TGTGCCTGGAGTGTCGGTAGTGTTACTAATGAAAAACTGTTTTTT.